A single T cell receptor beta chain is shown here with its context. Its antigen is as yet unknown. Carried by each TCR cDNA molecule was a unique molecular identifier. TCRdb reprocessed the 5' RACE reads via MiXCR and lists one record per CDR3 protein. The table lists roughly 120,000 distinct CDR3 sequences, 9.5% to 15% of them singletons. There are 13 residues in the CDR3. Germline V gene data show CDR1 as SGDLS and CDR2 as YYNGEE. J lost 5 bases, V lost 5 bases, and 5 bases had no gene match. Time point defined: blood at routine non-recurrence follow-up after resection. TCRs were sequenced from unsorted whole RNA of tumor, nontumor lung or PBMC. This specimen comes from a study of spatial heterogeneity in lung cancer. Study background: PBMC collected at follow-up were sequenced when available, a median of around 25 months after resection. Study results and limitations: Tumor TCRs that were ubiquitous and expanded showed up in blood more at resection than follow-up.

This TCR derives from a male donor with early-stage non-small cell lung cancer. Source: PBMCs, taken at follow-up. The chain is built from TRBV9 and TRBJ1-1, with 8 bases fitting TRBD1. Here the CDR3 DNA reads TGTGCCAGCAGAGGGACAGGCAGTACTGAAGCTTTCTTT. Translating it yields CASRGTGSTEAFF. Full variable domain (missing parts from reference TRBV9 and TRBJ1-1): DSGVTQTPKHLITATGQRVTLRCSPRSGDLSVYWYQQSLDQGLQFLIQYYNGEERAKGNILERFSAQQFPDLHSELNLSSLELGDSALYFCASRGTGSTEAFFGQGTRLTVV.